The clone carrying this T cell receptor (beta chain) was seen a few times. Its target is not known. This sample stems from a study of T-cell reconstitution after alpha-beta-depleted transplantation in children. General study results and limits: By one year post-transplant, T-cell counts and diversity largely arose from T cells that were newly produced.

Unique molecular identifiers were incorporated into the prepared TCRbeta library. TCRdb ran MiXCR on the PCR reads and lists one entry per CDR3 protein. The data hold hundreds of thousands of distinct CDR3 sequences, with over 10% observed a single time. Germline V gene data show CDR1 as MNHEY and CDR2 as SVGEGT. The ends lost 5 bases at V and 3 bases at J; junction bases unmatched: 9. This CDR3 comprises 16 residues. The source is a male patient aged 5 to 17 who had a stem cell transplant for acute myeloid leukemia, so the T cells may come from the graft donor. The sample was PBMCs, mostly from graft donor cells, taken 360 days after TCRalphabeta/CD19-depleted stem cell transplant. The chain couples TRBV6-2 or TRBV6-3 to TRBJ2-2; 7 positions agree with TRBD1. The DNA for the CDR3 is TGTGCCAGCAGTCGCCCCGGGACAGCATACACCGGGGAGCTGTTTTTT. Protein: CASSRPGTAYTGELFF.